The present TCR beta chain was sequenced within a study of T-cell reconstitution after alpha-beta-depleted transplantation in children. Study findings and constraints: From surviving recipient T cells and thymic progenitors came the high day-60 TCRbeta diversity observed in some patients. T cells produced anew were the main source of T-cell counts and diversity one year after transplant. By about two months after transplant, alpha-beta T cells reportedly arose from several hundred graft clones that had expanded.

This clonotype was seen ten or more times. Its antigen is still unknown. The authors prepared the TCRbeta library with unique molecular identifiers. TCRdb analysed the PCR reads with MiXCR anew, one entry per CDR3 protein. Among around 700,000 distinct CDR3 sequences listed, 13% were seen once. Specimen: PBMCs, collected before TCRalphabeta/CD19-depleted stem cell transplant. This receptor was taken from a girl aged 2-10 years with congenital amegakaryocytic thrombocytopenia, due to receive a stem cell transplant.

The CDR3 protein is CASSNRVANTEAFF. The DNA for the CDR3 is TGCGCCAGCAGCAACAGGGTTGCGAACACTGAAGCTTTCTTT. The chain couples TRBV5-1 to TRBJ1-1, with D possibly matching TRBD1 (6 bases). There are 14 residues in the CDR3. Germline-derived CDR1 and CDR2 are SGHRS and YFSETQ. Trimming removed 4 bases from V and 1 base from J, with 11 bases in between.